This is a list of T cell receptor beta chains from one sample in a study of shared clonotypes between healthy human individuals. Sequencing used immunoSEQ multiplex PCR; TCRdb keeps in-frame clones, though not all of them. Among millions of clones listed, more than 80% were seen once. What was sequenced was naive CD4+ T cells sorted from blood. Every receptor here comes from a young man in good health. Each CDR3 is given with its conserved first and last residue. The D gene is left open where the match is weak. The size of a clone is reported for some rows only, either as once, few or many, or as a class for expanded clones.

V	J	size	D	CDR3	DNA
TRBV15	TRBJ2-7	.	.	CATSRDRSEAYEQYF	TGTGCCACCAGCAGAGATCGGTCGGAGGCCTACGAGCAGTACTTC
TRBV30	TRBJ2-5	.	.	CAWSPQEPRARYF	TGTGCCTGGAGTCCCCAGGAGCCCCGTGCACGATACTTC
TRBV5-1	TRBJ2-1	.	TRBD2	CASSPGGPSHNEQFF	TGCGCCAGCAGCCCGGGGGGGCCCTCGCACAATGAGCAGTTCTTC
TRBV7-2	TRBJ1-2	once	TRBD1	CASSLNWPGQGNYGYTF	TGTGCCAGCAGCTTAAATTGGCCGGGACAGGGGAACTATGGCTACACCTTC
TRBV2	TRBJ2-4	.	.	CASSGGVIGLAKNIQYF	TGTGCCAGCAGCGGAGGGGTGATAGGACTAGCCAAAAACATTCAGTACTTC
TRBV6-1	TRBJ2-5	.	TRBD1	CASSATGMKTQYF	TGTGCCAGCAGTGCGACAGGGATGAAGACCCAGTACTTC
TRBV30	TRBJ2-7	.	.	CAWRTDRGAISGEQYF	TGTGCCTGGAGGACGGACCGGGGGGCGATTTCGGGCGAGCAGTACTTC
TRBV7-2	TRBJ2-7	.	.	CASSLGQVVNYEQYF	TGTGCCAGCAGCTTAGGCCAGGTGGTTAACTACGAGCAGTACTTC
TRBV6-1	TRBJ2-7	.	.	CASSEIGGEQYF	TGTGCCAGCAGTGAGATCGGGGGTGAGCAGTACTTC
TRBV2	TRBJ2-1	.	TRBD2	CASSATSGGANEQFF	TGTGCCAGCAGTGCCACTAGCGGGGGGGCGAATGAGCAGTTCTTC
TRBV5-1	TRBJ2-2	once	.	CASSLQPNTGELFF	TGCGCCAGCAGCTTGCAACCAAACACCGGGGAGCTGTTTTTT
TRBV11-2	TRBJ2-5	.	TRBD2	CASGFGGGLETQYF	TGTGCCAGCGGGTTCGGCGGGGGGTTGGAGACCCAGTACTTC
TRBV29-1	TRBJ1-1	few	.	CSVERGNTEAFF	TGCAGCGTTGAGAGGGGGAACACTGAAGCTTTCTTT
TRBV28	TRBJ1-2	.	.	CASSSQGGAGYGYTF	TGTGCCAGCAGTTCCCAGGGAGGGGCTGGATATGGCTACACCTTC
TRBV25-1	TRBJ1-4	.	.	CASRWGLNEKLFF	TGTGCCAGCAGATGGGGCCTTAATGAAAAACTGTTTTTT
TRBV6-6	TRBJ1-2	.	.	CASSYIGENGYTF	TGTGCCAGCAGTTACATCGGGGAAAATGGCTACACCTTC
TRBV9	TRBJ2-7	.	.	CASSVAGGGNSYEQYF	TGTGCCAGCAGCGTAGCCGGAGGGGGCAACTCCTACGAGCAGTACTTC
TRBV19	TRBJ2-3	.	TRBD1	CASRTQGAPTDTQYF	TGTGCCAGTAGGACACAGGGGGCCCCCACAGATACGCAGTATTTT
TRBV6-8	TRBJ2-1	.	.	CASSYSSRVQLF	TGTGCCAGCAGTTACTCCTCTAGAGTGCAGCTCTTC
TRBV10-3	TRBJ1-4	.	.	CAIKVEGTNEKLFF	TGTGCCATCAAGGTTGAAGGAACTAATGAAAAACTGTTTTTT
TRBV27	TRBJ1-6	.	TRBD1	CASRADRGQNSPLHF	TGTGCCAGCAGGGCAGACAGGGGACAAAATTCACCCCTCCACTTT
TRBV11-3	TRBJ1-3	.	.	CASSSGPGGNTIYF	TGTGCCAGCAGCTCGGGACCTGGTGGAAACACCATATATTTT
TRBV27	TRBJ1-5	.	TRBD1	CASSRTGQRNQPQHF	TGTGCCAGCAGCCGGACAGGGCAGCGGAATCAGCCCCAGCATTTT
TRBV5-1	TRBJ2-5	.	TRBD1	CASSLGDSQETQYF	TGCGCCAGCAGCTTGGGGGACAGTCAAGAGACCCAGTACTTC
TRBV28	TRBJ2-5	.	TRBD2	CASSLLGGGEETQYF	TGTGCCAGCAGTCTTTTGGGCGGGGGGGAAGAGACCCAGTACTTC
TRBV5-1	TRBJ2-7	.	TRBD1	CASSRRTGSDEQYF	TGCGCCAGCAGCCGACGGACAGGGTCAGACGAGCAGTACTTC
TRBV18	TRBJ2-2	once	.	CASSPNTMGSTGELFF	TGTGCCAGCTCACCGAATACAATGGGGAGCACCGGGGAGCTGTTTTTT
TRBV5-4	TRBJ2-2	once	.	CASSSSGGQGNTGELFF	TGTGCCAGCAGCTCTTCGGGTGGGCAGGGGAACACCGGGGAGCTGTTTTTT
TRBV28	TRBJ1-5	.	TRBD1	CASSLGDRFQPQHF	TGTGCCAGCAGTTTGGGGGACAGGTTCCAGCCCCAGCATTTT
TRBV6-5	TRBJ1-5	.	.	CASSGDRLNQPQHF	TGTGCCAGCAGTGGTGACAGATTAAATCAGCCCCAGCATTTT
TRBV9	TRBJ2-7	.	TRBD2	CASSPRTSGGPYEQYF	TGTGCCAGCAGCCCTCGGACTAGCGGAGGCCCCTACGAGCAGTACTTC
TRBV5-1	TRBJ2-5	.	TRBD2	CASSGTSGQETQYF	TGCGCCAGCAGCGGGACTAGCGGCCAAGAGACCCAGTACTTC
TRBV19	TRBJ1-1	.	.	CASSIEGKVNTEAFF	TGTGCCAGTAGTATAGAGGGCAAGGTGAACACTGAAGCTTTCTTT
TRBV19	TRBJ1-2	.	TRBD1	CASLGQSGETYGYTF	TGTGCCAGCCTGGGACAGTCCGGGGAGACCTATGGCTACACCTTC
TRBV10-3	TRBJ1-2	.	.	CAIGSTSSGYTF	TGTGCCATCGGGAGCACGAGTAGCGGCTACACCTTC
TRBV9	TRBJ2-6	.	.	CASSTYRSSGANVLTF	TGTGCCAGCAGCACCTACAGGAGCTCTGGGGCCAACGTCCTGACTTTC
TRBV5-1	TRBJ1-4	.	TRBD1	CASSPTGATNEKLFF	TGCGCCAGCAGTCCGACAGGGGCAACTAATGAAAAACTGTTTTTT
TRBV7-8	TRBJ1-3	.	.	CASRRGNTIYF	TGTGCCAGCAGGAGAGGGAACACCATATATTTT
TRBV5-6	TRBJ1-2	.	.	CASSLVGNYGYTF	TGTGCCAGCAGCTTGGTTGGCAACTATGGCTACACCTTC
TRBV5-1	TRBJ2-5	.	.	CASSPPGARQETQYF	TGCGCCAGCAGCCCCCCAGGGGCGCGTCAAGAGACCCAGTACTTC
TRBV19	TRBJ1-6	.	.	CASTTVAGGNSPLHF	TGTGCCAGTACCACAGTGGCGGGGGGTAATTCACCCCTCCACTTT
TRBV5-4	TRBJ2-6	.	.	CASSSGMGGEGSGANVLTF	TGTGCCAGCAGCTCCGGGATGGGGGGAGAGGGCTCTGGGGCCAACGTCCTGACTTTC
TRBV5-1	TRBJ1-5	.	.	CASSLGGVGQPQHF	TGCGCCAGCAGCTTGGGAGGGGTTGGTCAGCCCCAGCATTTT
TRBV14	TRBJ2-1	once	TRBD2	CASSQGGTIYNEQFF	TGTGCCAGCAGCCAAGGGGGGACTATATACAATGAGCAGTTCTTC
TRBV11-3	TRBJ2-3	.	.	CASSPRGGWADTQYF	TGTGCCAGCAGCCCCAGGGGGGGCTGGGCAGATACGCAGTATTTT
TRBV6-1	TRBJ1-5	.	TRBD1	CASSEGTGGVRNQPQHF	TGTGCCAGCAGTGAGGGGACAGGGGGCGTAAGGAATCAGCCCCAGCATTTT
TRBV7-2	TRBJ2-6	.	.	CASSPRLGYGSGANVLTF	TGTGCCAGCAGCCCACGCCTAGGATACGGCTCTGGGGCCAACGTCCTGACTTTC
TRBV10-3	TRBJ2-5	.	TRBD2	CAINKAGGIEEQYF	TGTGCCATCAACAAAGCGGGAGGCATCGAAGAGCAGTACTTC
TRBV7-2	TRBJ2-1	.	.	CASSLGGPSNEQFF	TGTGCCAGCAGCTTAGGCGGACCCAGCAATGAGCAGTTCTTC
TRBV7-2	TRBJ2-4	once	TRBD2	CASSSGVLAGGPRNIQYF	TGTGCCAGCAGCTCAGGGGTGCTAGCGGGGGGCCCTAGGAACATTCAGTACTTC
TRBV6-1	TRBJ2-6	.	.	CASSEPGGGANVLTF	TGTGCCAGCAGTGAACCCGGGGGTGGGGCCAACGTCCTGACTTTC
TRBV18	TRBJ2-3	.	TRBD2	CASSPPTSGPSTDTQYF	TGTGCCAGCTCACCACCGACTAGCGGCCCTAGCACAGATACGCAGTATTTT
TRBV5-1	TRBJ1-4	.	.	CASCTGRTNEKLFF	TGCGCCAGCTGCACGGGACGGACTAATGAAAAACTGTTTTTT
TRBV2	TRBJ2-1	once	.	CASSETLTSAQFF	TGTGCCAGCAGTGAAACCCTTACATCGGCGCAGTTCTTC
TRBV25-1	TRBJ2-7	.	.	CASSARNEQYF	TGTGCCAGCAGTGCTCGGAACGAGCAGTACTTC
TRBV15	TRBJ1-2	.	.	CATSSTDLGRYGYTF	TGTGCCACCAGCAGCACAGATCTCGGGAGATATGGCTACACCTTC
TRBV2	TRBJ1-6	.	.	CASNPPGVVSPLHF	TGTGCCAGCAACCCCCCCGGGGTGGTTTCACCCCTCCACTTT
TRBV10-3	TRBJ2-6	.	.	CAISESGGSGANVLTF	TGTGCCATCAGTGAGTCGGGGGGCTCTGGGGCCAACGTCCTGACTTTC